This is a list of T cell receptor beta chains from one sample in a study of cytomegalovirus exposure and HLA in healthy donors. This table comes from immunoSEQ multiplex PCR, and its TCRdb copy is limited to in-frame clones, with some not included. The sample holds some 56,000 clones, approximately 92% seen once. Sequences were obtained from PBMCs. The receptor set was obtained from a man younger than 35 in good health and CMV-seronegative. The CDR3 runs from the conserved cysteine through the conserved F or W. Each record gives: J gene, D gene, V gene, clone size, CDR3 protein, CDR3 DNA. A D gene is named only where the DNA matches it firmly. Size values are once, few and many counts, or a class for expanded clones, and some rows have none.

j_gene: TRBJ2-7; d_gene: .; v_gene: TRBV7-2; abundance: few; CDR3aa: CASSLDGGPYEQYF; CDR3nt: TGTGCCAGCAGCTTAGACGGAGGACCCTACGAGCAGTACTTC
j_gene: TRBJ2-1; d_gene: TRBD2; v_gene: TRBV28; abundance: .; CDR3aa: CASSGTISVNEQFF; CDR3nt: TGTGCCAGCTCCGGGACTATCTCGGTCAATGAGCAGTTCTTC
j_gene: TRBJ2-1; d_gene: .; v_gene: TRBV6-5; abundance: once; CDR3aa: CASSYSRRETGSWQFF; CDR3nt: TGTGCCAGCAGTTACAGCCGGCGAGAGACAGGCTCGTGGCAGTTCTTC
j_gene: TRBJ2-1; d_gene: TRBD2; v_gene: TRBV7-3; abundance: .; CDR3aa: CASSSAGAGGDEQFF; CDR3nt: TGTGCCAGCAGCTCCGCGGGGGCGGGAGGAGATGAGCAGTTCTTC
j_gene: TRBJ2-7; d_gene: .; v_gene: TRBV4-1; abundance: .; CDR3aa: CASSQDVAIGYEQYF; CDR3nt: TGCGCCAGCAGCCAAGACGTGGCCATCGGGTACGAGCAGTACTTC
j_gene: TRBJ1-5; d_gene: .; v_gene: TRBV7-2; abundance: .; CDR3aa: CASSPKGISNQPQHF; CDR3nt: TGTGCCAGCAGCCCAAAGGGGATTAGCAATCAGCCCCAGCATTTT
j_gene: TRBJ2-3; d_gene: .; v_gene: TRBV6-5; abundance: .; CDR3aa: CASSDSSSTDTQYF; CDR3nt: TGTGCCAGCAGTGACAGTTCTAGCACAGATACGCAGTATTTT
j_gene: TRBJ2-1; d_gene: .; v_gene: TRBV7-9; abundance: once; CDR3aa: CASSLQGLFGEQFF; CDR3nt: TGTGCCAGCAGCTTACAGGGGCTTTTTGGTGAGCAGTTCTTC
j_gene: TRBJ1-2; d_gene: TRBD1; v_gene: TRBV2; abundance: .; CDR3aa: CASSERRQGAYGYTF; CDR3nt: TGTGCCAGCAGTGAACGGCGGCAGGGGGCCTATGGCTACACCTTC
j_gene: TRBJ2-2; d_gene: .; v_gene: TRBV18; abundance: .; CDR3aa: CASSQDSTGELFF; CDR3nt: TGTGCCAGCTCACAGGACAGTACCGGGGAGCTGTTTTTT
j_gene: TRBJ2-7; d_gene: .; v_gene: TRBV7-3; abundance: .; CDR3aa: CASSLSPSPVYEQYF; CDR3nt: TGTGCCAGCAGCTTAAGTCCTAGTCCCGTCTACGAGCAGTACTTC
j_gene: TRBJ1-5; d_gene: .; v_gene: TRBV7-2; abundance: once; CDR3aa: CASSLSGREDQPQHF; CDR3nt: TGTGCCAGCAGCTTAAGTGGAAGGGAGGATCAGCCCCAGCATTTT
j_gene: TRBJ2-6; d_gene: .; v_gene: TRBV7-9; abundance: .; CDR3aa: CASSSRGGDSGANVLTF; CDR3nt: TGTGCCAGCAGCTCCCGGGGTGGAGACTCTGGGGCCAACGTCCTGACTTTC
j_gene: TRBJ2-3; d_gene: TRBD2; v_gene: TRBV4-1; abundance: .; CDR3aa: CASSPDAEAGGITDTQYF; CDR3nt: TGCGCCAGCAGCCCCGACGCTGAGGCGGGAGGTATCACAGATACGCAGTATTTT
j_gene: TRBJ1-1; d_gene: .; v_gene: TRBV11-2; abundance: .; CDR3aa: CASSLPGNTEAFF; CDR3nt: TGTGCCAGCAGCTTGCCAGGGAACACTGAAGCTTTCTTT
j_gene: TRBJ2-1; d_gene: .; v_gene: TRBV7-6; abundance: .; CDR3aa: CASSFSMTRPYNEQFF; CDR3nt: TGTGCCAGCAGCTTCTCCATGACTAGACCCTACAATGAGCAGTTCTTC
j_gene: TRBJ2-1; d_gene: .; v_gene: TRBV7-9; abundance: few; CDR3aa: CASALALSYNEQFF; CDR3nt: TGTGCCAGTGCCCTAGCGCTCTCCTACAATGAGCAGTTCTTC
j_gene: TRBJ2-2; d_gene: .; v_gene: TRBV4-1; abundance: few; CDR3aa: CASSQGRAGRNTGELFF; CDR3nt: TGCGCCAGCAGCCAAGGAAGAGCGGGCCGGAACACCGGGGAGCTGTTTTTT
j_gene: TRBJ2-4; d_gene: TRBD2; v_gene: TRBV27; abundance: .; CDR3aa: CASRTGLAGNIQYF; CDR3nt: TGTGCCAGCAGAACCGGACTAGCCGGAAACATTCAGTACTTC
j_gene: TRBJ1-5; d_gene: TRBD1; v_gene: TRBV27; abundance: .; CDR3aa: CASSRSQGNNQPQHF; CDR3nt: TGTGCCAGCAGCAGATCACAGGGGAACAATCAGCCCCAGCATTTT
j_gene: TRBJ2-7; d_gene: TRBD2; v_gene: TRBV7-6; abundance: .; CDR3aa: CASSNPGTRSYF; CDR3nt: TGTGCCAGCAGCAACCCCGGGACTAGGAGCTACTTC
j_gene: TRBJ2-3; d_gene: .; v_gene: TRBV28; abundance: .; CDR3aa: CASRRDTQYF; CDR3nt: TGTGCCAGCCGGAGGGATACGCAGTATTTT
j_gene: TRBJ2-2; d_gene: TRBD2; v_gene: TRBV11-2; abundance: once; CDR3aa: CASSFASGSGTGELFF; CDR3nt: TGTGCCAGCAGCTTCGCTAGCGGGAGCGGCACCGGGGAGCTGTTTTTT
j_gene: TRBJ1-2; d_gene: TRBD1; v_gene: TRBV5-6; abundance: .; CDR3aa: CASSQGQGALGYTF; CDR3nt: TGTGCCAGCAGCCAGGGACAGGGGGCGCTCGGCTACACCTTC
j_gene: TRBJ2-3; d_gene: TRBD1; v_gene: TRBV28; abundance: .; CDR3aa: CAPFVQGNYDTDTQYF; CDR3nt: TGTGCCCCCTTCGTACAGGGGAACTATGACACAGATACGCAGTATTTT
j_gene: TRBJ2-7; d_gene: TRBD1; v_gene: TRBV27; abundance: .; CDR3aa: CASSYHRGQGAYEQYF; CDR3nt: TGTGCCAGCAGCTATCATCGTGGACAGGGGGCCTACGAGCAGTACTTC
j_gene: TRBJ2-2; d_gene: TRBD1; v_gene: TRBV11-3; abundance: .; CDR3aa: CASSLRTGVNTGELFF; CDR3nt: TGTGCCAGCAGCTTACGGACAGGGGTAAACACCGGGGAGCTGTTTTTT
j_gene: TRBJ2-7; d_gene: TRBD2; v_gene: TRBV7-2; abundance: .; CDR3aa: CASSSAGGWSEQYF; CDR3nt: TGTGCCAGCAGCTCAGCGGGAGGGTGGAGCGAGCAGTACTTC
j_gene: TRBJ2-7; d_gene: TRBD2; v_gene: TRBV5-4; abundance: .; CDR3aa: CASSLDSGAAYEQYF; CDR3nt: TGTGCCAGCAGCTTGGATAGCGGGGCCGCCTACGAGCAGTACTTC
j_gene: TRBJ2-2; d_gene: TRBD2; v_gene: TRBV4-2; abundance: .; CDR3aa: CASSQDTSGTHAGELFF; CDR3nt: TGTGCCAGCAGCCAAGATACTAGCGGGACACACGCCGGGGAGCTGTTTTTT
j_gene: TRBJ1-5; d_gene: TRBD1; v_gene: TRBV6-6; abundance: .; CDR3aa: CASSSGQGKQPQHF; CDR3nt: TGTGCCAGCAGCTCAGGACAGGGGAAACAGCCCCAGCATTTT